These T cell receptor beta chains were read from a single sample in a study of blood T cell repertoires in COVID-19. Measured with immunoSEQ multiplex PCR; TCRdb has only the in-frame clones, and not every one. The table lists some 310,000 clones, roughly 87% of them singletons, with 1% in the top ten. Material: peripheral blood. These receptors came from a middle-aged man with active or convalescent COVID-19. The conserved cysteine and the conserved F or W are not part of the CDR3 here. The D gene is left open where the match is weak. Rows give clone size only sometimes, using once, few, many, or a class for an expanded clone.

TRBV7-2	12	TRBJ2-7	NA	NA	ASSLAPQTTGQY
TRBV2	13	TRBJ1-2	NA	TRBD1	ASRGLQGARYGYT
TRBV10-3	11	TRBJ1-4	NA	TRBD1	AISRDRDEKLF
TRBV7-2	15	TRBJ2-3	NA	TRBD2	ASSLFPPSGGADTQY
TRBV2	11	TRBJ2-5	NA	TRBD1	ASSEQGEETQY
TRBV30	11	TRBJ1-5	NA	NA	AWSLGSVQPQH
TRBV5-6	12	TRBJ2-3	NA	TRBD1	ASSTHQGADTQY
TRBV5-1	14	TRBJ2-5	NA	TRBD2	ASSRGASGRGETQY
TRBV6-6	13	TRBJ1-5	NA	NA	ASSLRSTENQPQH
TRBV6-5	13	TRBJ1-3	NA	NA	ASSSAVISGNTIY
TRBV7-2	12	TRBJ2-7	NA	NA	ASSLVVPSYEQY
TRBV10-3	12	TRBJ1-5	NA	TRBD1	AISTDRGNQPQH
TRBV27	11	TRBJ2-1	NA	TRBD1	ASRIRGSNEQF
TRBV4-1	14	TRBJ1-3	few	NA	ASSQLDSPTGNTIY
TRBV19	15	TRBJ2-7	few	NA	ASSIGSGDSLIHEQY